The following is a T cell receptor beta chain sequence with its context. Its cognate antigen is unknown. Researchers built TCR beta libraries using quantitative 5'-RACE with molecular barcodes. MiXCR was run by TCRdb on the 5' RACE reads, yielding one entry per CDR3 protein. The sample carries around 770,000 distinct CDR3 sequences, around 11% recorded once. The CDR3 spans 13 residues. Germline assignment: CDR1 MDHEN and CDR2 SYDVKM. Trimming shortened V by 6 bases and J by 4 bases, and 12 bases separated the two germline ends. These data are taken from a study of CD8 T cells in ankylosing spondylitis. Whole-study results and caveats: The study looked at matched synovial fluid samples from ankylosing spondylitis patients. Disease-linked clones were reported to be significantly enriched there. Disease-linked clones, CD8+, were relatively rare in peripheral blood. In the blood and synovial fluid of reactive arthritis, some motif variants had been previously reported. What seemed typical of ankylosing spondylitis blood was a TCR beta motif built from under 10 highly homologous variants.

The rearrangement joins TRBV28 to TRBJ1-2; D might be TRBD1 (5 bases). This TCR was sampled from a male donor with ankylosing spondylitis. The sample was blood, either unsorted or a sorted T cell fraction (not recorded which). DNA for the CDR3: TGTGCCAGCAGGCCCGGGGCCACCTATGGCTACACCTTC. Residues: CASRPGATYGYTF.